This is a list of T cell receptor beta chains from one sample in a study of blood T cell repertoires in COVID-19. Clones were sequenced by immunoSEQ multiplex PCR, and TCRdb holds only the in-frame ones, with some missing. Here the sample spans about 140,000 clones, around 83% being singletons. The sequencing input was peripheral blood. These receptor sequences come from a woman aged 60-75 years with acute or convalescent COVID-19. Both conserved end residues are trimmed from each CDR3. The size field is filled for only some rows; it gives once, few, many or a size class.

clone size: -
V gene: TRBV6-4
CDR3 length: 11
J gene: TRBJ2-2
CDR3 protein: ASRALGTGELF

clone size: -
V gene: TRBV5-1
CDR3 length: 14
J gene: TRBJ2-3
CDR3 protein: ASSLTGGDSTDTQY

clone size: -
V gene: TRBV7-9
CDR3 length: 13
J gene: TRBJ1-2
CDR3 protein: ASSPRDSNNYGYT

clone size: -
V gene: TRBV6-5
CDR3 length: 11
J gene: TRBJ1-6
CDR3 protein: ASKRAENSPLH

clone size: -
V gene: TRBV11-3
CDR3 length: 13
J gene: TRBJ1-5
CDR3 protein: ASSLFTGYNQPQH

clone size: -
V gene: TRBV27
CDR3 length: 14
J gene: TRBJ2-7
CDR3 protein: ASNRLGTGGSYEQY

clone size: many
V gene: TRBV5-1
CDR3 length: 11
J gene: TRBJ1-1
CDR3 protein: ASSNSEVNQAF

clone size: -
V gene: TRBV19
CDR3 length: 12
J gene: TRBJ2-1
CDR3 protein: ASSRAGTYNEQF

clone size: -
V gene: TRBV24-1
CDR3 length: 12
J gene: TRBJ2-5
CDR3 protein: ATSDYEDQETQY

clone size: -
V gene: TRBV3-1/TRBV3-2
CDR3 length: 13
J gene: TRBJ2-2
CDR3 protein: ASSQRGGGTGELF

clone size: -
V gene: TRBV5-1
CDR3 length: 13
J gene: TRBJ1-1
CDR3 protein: ASSSPGAGGTEAF

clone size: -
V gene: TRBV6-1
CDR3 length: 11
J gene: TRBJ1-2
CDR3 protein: ASSRQGIYGYT

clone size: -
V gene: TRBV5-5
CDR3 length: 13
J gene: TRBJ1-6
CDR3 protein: ASSLDPGQSSPLH

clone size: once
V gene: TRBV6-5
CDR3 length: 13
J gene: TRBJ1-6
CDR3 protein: ASSYASAGNSPLH

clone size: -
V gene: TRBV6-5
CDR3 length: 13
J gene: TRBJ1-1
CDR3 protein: ASRRIQGMNTEAF

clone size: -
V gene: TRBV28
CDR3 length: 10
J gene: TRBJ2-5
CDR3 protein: AAGGSKETQY

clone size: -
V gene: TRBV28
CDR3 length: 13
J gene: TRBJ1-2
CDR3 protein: ASSLYGTGGLGYT

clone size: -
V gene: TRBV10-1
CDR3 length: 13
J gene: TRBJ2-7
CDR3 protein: ASSESRGVGGEQY

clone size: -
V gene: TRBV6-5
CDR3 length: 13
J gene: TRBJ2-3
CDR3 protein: ASSYSRARGDTQY

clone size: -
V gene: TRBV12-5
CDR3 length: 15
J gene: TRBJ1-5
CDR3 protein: ASGLVTTGAGNQPQH

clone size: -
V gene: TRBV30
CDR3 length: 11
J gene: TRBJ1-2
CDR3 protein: AWSRDRAHGYT

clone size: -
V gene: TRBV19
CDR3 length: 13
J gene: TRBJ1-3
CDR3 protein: ASTSTGGGSYTIY

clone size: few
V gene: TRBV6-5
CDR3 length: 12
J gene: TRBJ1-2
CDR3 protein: ASSYAGTRYGYT

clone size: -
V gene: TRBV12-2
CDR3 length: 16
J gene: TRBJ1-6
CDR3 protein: ASRLNEVGGRRGSPLH

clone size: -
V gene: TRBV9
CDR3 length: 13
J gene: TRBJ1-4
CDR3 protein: ASSVAGGYKEKLF

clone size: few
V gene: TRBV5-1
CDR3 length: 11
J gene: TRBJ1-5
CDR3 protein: ASRRDSNQPQH

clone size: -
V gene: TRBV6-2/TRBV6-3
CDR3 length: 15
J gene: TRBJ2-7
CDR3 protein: ASSYPQGRGASYEQY

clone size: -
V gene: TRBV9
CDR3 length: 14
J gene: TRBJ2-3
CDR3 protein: ASSALTGLATDTQY

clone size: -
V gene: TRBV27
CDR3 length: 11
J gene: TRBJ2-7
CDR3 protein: ASSEQGAYEQY

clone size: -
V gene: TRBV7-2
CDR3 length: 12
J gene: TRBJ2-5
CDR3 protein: ASSLAGGPETQY

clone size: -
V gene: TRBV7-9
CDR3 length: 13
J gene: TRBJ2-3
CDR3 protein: ASSLAGFGTDTQY

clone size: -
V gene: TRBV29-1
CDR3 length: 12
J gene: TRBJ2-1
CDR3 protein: SVARQGLRAEQF

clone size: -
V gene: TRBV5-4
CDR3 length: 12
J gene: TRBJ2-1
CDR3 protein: ASSPGSSYNEQF

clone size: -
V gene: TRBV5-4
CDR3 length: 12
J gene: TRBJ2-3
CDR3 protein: ASRSSVSTDTQY

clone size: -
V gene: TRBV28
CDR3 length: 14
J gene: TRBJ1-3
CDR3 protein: ASSHQGWGPGNTIY

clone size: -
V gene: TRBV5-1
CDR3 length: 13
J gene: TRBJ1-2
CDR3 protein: ASSLHRAANYGYT

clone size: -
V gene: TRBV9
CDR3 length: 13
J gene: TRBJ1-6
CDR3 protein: ASSVTGTGASPLH

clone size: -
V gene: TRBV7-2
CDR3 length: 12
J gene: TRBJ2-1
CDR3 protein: ASSLGALYNEQF

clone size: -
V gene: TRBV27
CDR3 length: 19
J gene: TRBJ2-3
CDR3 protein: ASSLSFFPRTSGGAADTQY

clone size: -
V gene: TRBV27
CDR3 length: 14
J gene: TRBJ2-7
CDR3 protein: ASSFRTGAPAYEQY

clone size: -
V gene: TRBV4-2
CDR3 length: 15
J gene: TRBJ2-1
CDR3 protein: ASSQGRSRALNNEQF

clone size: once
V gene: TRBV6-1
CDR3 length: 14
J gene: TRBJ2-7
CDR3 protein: ASSAPSGGISYEQY

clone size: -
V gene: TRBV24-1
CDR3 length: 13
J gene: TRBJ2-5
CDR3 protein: ATSTGSGGKETQY

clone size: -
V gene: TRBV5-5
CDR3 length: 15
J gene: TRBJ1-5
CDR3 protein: ASSLEGVPLGNQPQH

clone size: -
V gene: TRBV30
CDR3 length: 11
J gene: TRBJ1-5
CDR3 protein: AWSDRGQQPQH

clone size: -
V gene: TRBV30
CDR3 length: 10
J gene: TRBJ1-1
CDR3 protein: AWSFIGQGAF

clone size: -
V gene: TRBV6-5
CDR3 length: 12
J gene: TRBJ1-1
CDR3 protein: ASSYRQRNTEAF

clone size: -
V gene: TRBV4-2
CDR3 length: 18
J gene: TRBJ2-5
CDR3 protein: ASSQGPRASGGARTETQY

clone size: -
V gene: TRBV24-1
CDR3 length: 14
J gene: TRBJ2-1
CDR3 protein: ATSDRGGGTYNEQF

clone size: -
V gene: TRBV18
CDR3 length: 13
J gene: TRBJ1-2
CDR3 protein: ASSPQQAPTYGYT

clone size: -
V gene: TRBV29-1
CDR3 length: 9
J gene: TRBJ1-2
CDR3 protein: SVEGGYGYT

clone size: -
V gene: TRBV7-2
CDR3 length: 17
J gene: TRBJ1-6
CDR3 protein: ASSFRRTGLSSYNSPLH